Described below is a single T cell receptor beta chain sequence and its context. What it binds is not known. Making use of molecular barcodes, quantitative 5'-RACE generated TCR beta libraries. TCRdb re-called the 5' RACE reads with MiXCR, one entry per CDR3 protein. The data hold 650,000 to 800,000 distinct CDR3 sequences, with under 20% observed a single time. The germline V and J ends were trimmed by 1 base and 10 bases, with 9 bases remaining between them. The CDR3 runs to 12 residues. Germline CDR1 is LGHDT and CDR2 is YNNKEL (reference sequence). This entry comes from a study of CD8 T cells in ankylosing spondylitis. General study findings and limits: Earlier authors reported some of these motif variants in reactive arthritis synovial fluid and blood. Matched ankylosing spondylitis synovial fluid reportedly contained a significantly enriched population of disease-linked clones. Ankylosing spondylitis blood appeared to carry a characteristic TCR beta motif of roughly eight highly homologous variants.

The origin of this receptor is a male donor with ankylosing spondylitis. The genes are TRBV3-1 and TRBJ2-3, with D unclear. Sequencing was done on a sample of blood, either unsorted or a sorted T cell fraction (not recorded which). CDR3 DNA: TGTGCCAGCAGCCAAGGGGGTTTAGCGCAGTATTTT. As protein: CASSQGGLAQYF.